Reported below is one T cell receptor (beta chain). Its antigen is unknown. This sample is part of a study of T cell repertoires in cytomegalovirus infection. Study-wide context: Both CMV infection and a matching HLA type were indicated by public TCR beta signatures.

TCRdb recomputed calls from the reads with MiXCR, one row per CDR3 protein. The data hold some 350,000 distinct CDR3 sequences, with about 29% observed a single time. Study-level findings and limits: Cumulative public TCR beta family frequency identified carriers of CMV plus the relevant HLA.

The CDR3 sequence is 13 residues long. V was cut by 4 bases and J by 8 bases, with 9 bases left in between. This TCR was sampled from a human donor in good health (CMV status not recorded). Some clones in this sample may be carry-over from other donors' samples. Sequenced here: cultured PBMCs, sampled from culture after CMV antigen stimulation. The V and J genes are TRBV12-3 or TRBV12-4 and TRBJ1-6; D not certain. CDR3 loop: CASSSTGDSPLHF. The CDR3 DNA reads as TGTGCCAGCAGTTCCACGGGAGATTCACCCCTCCACTTT.